This is a list of T cell receptor beta chains from one sample in a study of blood T cell repertoires in COVID-19. TCRdb's copy holds only in-frame clones and misses some; the assay was immunoSEQ multiplex PCR. The data hold about 220,000 clones, with less than 90% observed a single time. Source material: PBMCs or T cells enriched from blood (not recorded which). The origin of the receptors is a woman aged 25 to 39 who had recovered from COVID-19. CDR3s include the opening cysteine and the closing phenylalanine or tryptophan. D genes are given only for firm matches. The size field is filled for only some rows; it gives once, few, many or a size class.

j_gene | len | abundance | d_gene | v_gene | CDR3nt | CDR3aa
TRBJ2-1 | 14 | NA | TRBD1 | TRBV27 | TGTGCCAGCTCAAAAGGAACAGGGGGCGTTGAGCAGTTCTTC | CASSKGTGGVEQFF
TRBJ1-2 | 15 | many | TRBD1 | TRBV5-6 | TGTGCCAGCAGCTTGGGGGACAGGGTCGACTATGGCTACACCTTC | CASSLGDRVDYGYTF
TRBJ2-3 | 15 | few | TRBD2 | TRBV9 | TGTGCCAGCAGCGGGACTAGCGGGGGCACAGATACGCAGTATTTT | CASSGTSGGTDTQYF
TRBJ1-2 | 15 | NA | NA | TRBV5-4 | TGTGCCAGCAGCTTGGATGGAGGGTTGAACTATGGCTACACCTTC | CASSLDGGLNYGYTF
TRBJ2-3 | 17 | NA | TRBD2 | TRBV4-2 | TGTGCCAGCAGCGAGGGGACTAGCGGGGGGCGCACAGATACGCAGTATTTT | CASSEGTSGGRTDTQYF
TRBJ1-6 | 15 | NA | TRBD1 | TRBV2 | TGTGCCAGCAGGGGGTCAGGACAGGGGAATTCACCCCTCCACTTT | CASRGSGQGNSPLHF
TRBJ1-2 | 15 | NA | TRBD1 | TRBV18 | TGTGCCAGCTCACCACGGGACAGGGTAGCAGATGGCTACACCTTC | CASSPRDRVADGYTF
TRBJ1-4 | 13 | NA | NA | TRBV3-1/TRBV3-2 | TGTGCCAGCAGCCGGAGGGAGGATGAAAAACTGTTTTTT | CASSRREDEKLFF
TRBJ1-1 | 14 | NA | NA | TRBV5-5 | TGTGCCAGCACCCTAGTAGGGGGGAACACTGAAGCTTTCTTT | CASTLVGGNTEAFF
TRBJ2-2 | 17 | NA | NA | TRBV21-1 | TGTGCCAGCAGCATTGTTCGCGGACTAGCGGGGGGTGGGGAGCTGTTTTTT | CASSIVRGLAGGGELFF
TRBJ2-5 | 16 | once | TRBD2 | TRBV7-8 | TGTGCCAGCAGCTTCCAAGCGGGGGGCGTGCGGGAGACCCAGTACTTC | CASSFQAGGVRETQYF
TRBJ1-1 | 16 | NA | TRBD1 | TRBV6-1 | TGTGCCAGCAGTGAAGGACAGGGAGGCATGAACACTGAAGCTTTCTTT | CASSEGQGGMNTEAFF
TRBJ1-1 | 15 | once | TRBD1 | TRBV29-1 | TGCAGCGTTGGCCCCCAACAGGGGATGAGCACTGAAGCTTTCTTT | CSVGPQQGMSTEAFF
TRBJ1-3 | 13 | NA | NA | TRBV7-3 | TGTGCCAGCAGCTTATGGGCGGGAGGGACCATATATTTT | CASSLWAGGTIYF
TRBJ1-2 | 16 | many | TRBD1 | TRBV6-5 | TGTGCCAGCAGTTACCATTCCCTTGACAGGGAGGATGGCTACACCTTC | CASSYHSLDREDGYTF
TRBJ1-2 | 15 | NA | NA | TRBV5-1 | TGCGCCAGCAGCCCAACTACAGACAGCCTCTGGGGCTACACCTTC | CASSPTTDSLWGYTF